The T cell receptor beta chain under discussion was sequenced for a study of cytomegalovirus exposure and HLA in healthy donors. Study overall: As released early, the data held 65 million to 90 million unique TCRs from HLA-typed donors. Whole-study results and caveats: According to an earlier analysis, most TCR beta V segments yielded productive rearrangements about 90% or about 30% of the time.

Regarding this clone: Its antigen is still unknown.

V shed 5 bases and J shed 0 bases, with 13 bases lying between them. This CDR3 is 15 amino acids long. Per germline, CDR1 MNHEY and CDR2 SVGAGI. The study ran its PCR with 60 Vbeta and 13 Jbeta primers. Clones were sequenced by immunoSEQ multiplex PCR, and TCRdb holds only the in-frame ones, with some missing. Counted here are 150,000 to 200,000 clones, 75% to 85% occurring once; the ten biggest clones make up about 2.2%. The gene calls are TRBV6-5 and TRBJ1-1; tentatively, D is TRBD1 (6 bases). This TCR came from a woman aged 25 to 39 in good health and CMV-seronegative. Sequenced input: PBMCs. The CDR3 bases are TGTGCCAGCAGTACCCGGGACACCTTGAACACTGAAGCTTTCTTT. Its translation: CASSTRDTLNTEAFF.